This is a list of T cell receptor beta chains from one sample in a study of T cells in Graves' hyperthyroidism and ophthalmopathy. Each CDR3 protein is one row after TCRdb ran MiXCR on the multiplex PCR reads. The table includes hundreds of thousands of distinct CDR3 sequences, approximately 14% detected once. Input material: blood. These TCRs come from a woman aged 25 to 39 with Graves' hyperthyroidism. The CDR3 runs from the conserved cysteine through the conserved F or W. D genes are given only for firm matches. Clone size is stated in some rows and not others, as once, few, many or a class when expanded.

abundance,d_gene,v_gene,j_gene,CDR3nt,CDR3aa
NA,NA,TRBV20-1,TRBJ2-7,TGCAGTGCTAGAGCTGGGGCAGGGGGGTACGAGCAGTACTTC,CSARAGAGGYEQYF
many,NA,TRBV28,TRBJ2-1,TGTGCCAGCAGTTGGATGGAGGGGGGATCCTCCTACAATGAGCAGTTCTTC,CASSWMEGGSSYNEQFF
many,NA,TRBV12-3/TRBV12-4,TRBJ1-1,TGTGCCAGCAGTTTAGGATCGGTGGGGGGGGATTGGGCTTTCTTT,CASSLGSVGGDWAFF
NA,TRBD1,TRBV9,TRBJ2-1,TGTGCCAGCAGCACCCGGGACAGGACGGACAATGAGCAGTTCTTC,CASSTRDRTDNEQFF
few,NA,TRBV15,TRBJ2-7,TGTGCCACCAGCGAACCCCGCGGTCGGGAGCAGTACTTC,CATSEPRGREQYF
few,NA,TRBV15,TRBJ2-7,TGTGCCACCAGCAGAGGGGATAGCCCCCTCCGGTTTGAGCAGTACTTC,CATSRGDSPLRFEQYF
few,NA,TRBV14,TRBJ1-2,TGTGCCAGCAGCCCGAATACACAGGGTAATGGCTACACCTTC,CASSPNTQGNGYTF
NA,NA,TRBV18,TRBJ2-5,TGTGCCAGCTCACCACTTAGGGACATCCAAGAGACCCAGTACTTC,CASSPLRDIQETQYF
few,NA,TRBV14,TRBJ2-1,TGTGCCAGCAGCCCAGGGGAAGGGTCACGGGAGCAGTTCTTC,CASSPGEGSREQFF
many,NA,TRBV28,TRBJ1-1,TGTGCCAGCAGTTTAGGGCGGACTGAAGCTTTCTTT,CASSLGRTEAFF
once,NA,TRBV5-1,TRBJ2-3,TGCGCCAGCAGCTTAGGGCGGATAGAGACAGATACGCAGTATTTT,CASSLGRIETDTQYF
many,NA,TRBV28,TRBJ1-3,TGTGCCAGCACCCGCTGGAGGGCTGACACCATATATTTT,CASTRWRADTIYF
many,NA,TRBV29-1,TRBJ1-5,TGCAGCGTTTCGACGGGTGGAGGCAATCAGCCCCAGCATTTT,CSVSTGGGNQPQHF
NA,TRBD1,TRBV20-1,TRBJ2-2,TGCAGTGCGAGGGGGCAGGGACCCATGGGCGGGGAGCTGTTTTTT,CSARGQGPMGGELFF
few,TRBD1,TRBV4-1,TRBJ2-7,TGCGCCAGCAGCCAAGTAGCCGGACAGGGGCCCTACGAGCAGTACTTC,CASSQVAGQGPYEQYF
many,NA,TRBV6-1,TRBJ1-2,TGTGCCATCTCCGGCCCCATTGGGGGCTACACCTTC,CAISGPIGGYTF
few,NA,TRBV19,TRBJ2-7,TGTGCCAGTAGTCGCCGGACAGACTACGAGCAGTACTTC,CASSRRTDYEQYF
NA,TRBD2,TRBV7-2,TRBJ2-7,TGTGCCAGCATAAGGACTAGCGTGTCAGAGCAGTACTTC,CASIRTSVSEQYF
few,TRBD1,TRBV19,TRBJ2-5,TGTGCCAGTAGTTTGACCGGGACAGGGTACGGGACCCAGTACTTC,CASSLTGTGYGTQYF
many,NA,TRBV6-6,TRBJ1-4,TGTGCCAGCAGTTACTCCTCCCGGGCCGCAACTAATGAAAAACTGTTTTTT,CASSYSSRAATNEKLFF
few,NA,TRBV20-1,TRBJ1-1,TGCAGTGCTAGAGGGGGGCAGGGGAACACTGAAGCTTTCTTT,CSARGGQGNTEAFF
many,NA,TRBV7-9,TRBJ1-1,TGTGCCAGCAGCTTAGCAGGTGGTCAGAACACTGAAGCTTTCTTT,CASSLAGGQNTEAFF
NA,NA,TRBV29-1,TRBJ2-6,TGCAGCGTTGCGGCATCCGGGGCCAACGTCCTGACTTTC,CSVAASGANVLTF
many,NA,TRBV28,TRBJ1-1,TGTGCCAGCAGTTCCCTTACCCAGGGCACTGAAGCTTTCTTT,CASSSLTQGTEAFF
few,TRBD2,TRBV20-1,TRBJ2-7,TGCAGTGTTTCTAGCGGGAGAGACTCCTACGAGCAGTACTTC,CSVSSGRDSYEQYF
NA,NA,TRBV20-1,TRBJ2-1,TGCAGTGCCCGAGAGGGTTACAATGAGCAGTTGTTC,CSAREGYNEQLF
NA,NA,TRBV7-2,TRBJ2-7,TGTGCCAGCAGCGAAGACGGCCAGATTGGGACTCGCGAGCAGTACTTC,CASSEDGQIGTREQYF
few,NA,TRBV5-1,TRBJ2-5,TGCGCCAGCAGCTTGGTTACAACGGGAGAAGAGACCCAGTACTTC,CASSLVTTGEETQYF
many,TRBD2,TRBV28,TRBJ2-7,TGTGCCAGCAGTTTGACTAGCGGGAGTACCTACGAGCAGTACTTC,CASSLTSGSTYEQYF
many,TRBD1,TRBV7-8,TRBJ2-5,TGTGCCAGCAAGGACAGGGGGCATGGTGAGACCCAGTACTTC,CASKDRGHGETQYF
many,TRBD1,TRBV11-2,TRBJ2-3,TGTGCCAGCAGCCTGAGCTCCGGGACAGTTACAGATACGCAGTATTTT,CASSLSSGTVTDTQYF
few,NA,TRBV20-1,TRBJ1-2,TGCAGTGCCCCCGAGGGACGGAATGGCTACACCTTC,CSAPEGRNGYTF
NA,NA,TRBV7-8,TRBJ2-1,TGTGCCAGCAGCTCGTCTAAGGCGTTAGCGAGGGACATGGACCGCTACAATGAGCAGTTCTTC,CASSSSKALARDMDRYNEQFF
NA,NA,TRBV20-1,TRBJ2-5,TGCAGTGCTTCCAGGGACCCTGAAGAGACCCAGTACTTC,CSASRDPEETQYF
many,NA,TRBV29-1,TRBJ2-7,TGCAGCGTTGAAGTTGGGGGGAACTACGAGCAGTACTTC,CSVEVGGNYEQYF
many,NA,TRBV2,TRBJ2-7,TGTGCCAGCAGTGAGGTTAGGGCCTACGAGCAGTACTTC,CASSEVRAYEQYF
many,NA,TRBV11-3,TRBJ1-1,TGTGCCAGCAGCTTTTCAGGGCAGAGTGAAGCTTTCTTT,CASSFSGQSEAFF
many,TRBD1,TRBV2,TRBJ1-1,TGTGCCAGCAGTGCTACCGGGACAGTGAACACTGAAGCTTTCTTT,CASSATGTVNTEAFF
NA,TRBD2,TRBV30,TRBJ2-1,TGTGCCTGGAGTGGACCCGGACTAGCGAGTGTCCTTCTCAATGAGCAGTTCTTC,CAWSGPGLASVLLNEQFF
few,TRBD1,TRBV9,TRBJ2-5,TGTGCCAGCAGCGAAACAGGGGGCGAGGAGACCCAGTACTTC,CASSETGGEETQYF
NA,NA,TRBV19,TRBJ2-3,TGTGCCAGTAGCTGGGGGTCCGAGGGCCGGGATACGCAGTATTTT,CASSWGSEGRDTQYF
NA,TRBD2,TRBV18,TRBJ2-7,TGTGCCAGCTCACCACTTGTTGAAGAGCGGGAGAGATTCTACGAGCAGTACTTC,CASSPLVEERERFYEQYF
NA,NA,TRBV20-1,TRBJ2-3,TGCAGTGCTAGGCATCCCGCGGGAACAGATACGCAGTATTTT,CSARHPAGTDTQYF
NA,TRBD2,TRBV20-1,TRBJ2-7,TGCAGTGCTCGGAGAAAAACTAGCGGCTACGAGCAGTACTTC,CSARRKTSGYEQYF
many,NA,TRBV6-2/TRBV6-3,TRBJ2-7,TGTGCCAGCGAGTCCCGACCTGACTACGAGCAGTACTTC,CASESRPDYEQYF